One and the same sample provided the 3 T cell receptor beta chains below, sequenced in a study of OX40 agonist ivuxolimab in advanced cancers. Clones were sequenced by immunoSEQ multiplex PCR, and TCRdb holds only the in-frame ones, with some missing. Seen here are tens of thousands of clones, around nine tenths observed once, and the top ten hold roughly 0.27%. This specimen was CD4+ or CD8+ T cells sorted from blood, taken in a trial of the OX40 agonist ivuxolimab. These receptors came from an adult with an advanced solid tumor such as melanoma, head and neck, liver or kidney cancer.

This chain joins TRBV11-2 and TRBJ1-4; D is undetermined. Trimming cost V 5 bases and J 7 bases, with 8 bases left between them. Germline V gene data show CDR1 as SGHAT and CDR2 as FQNNGV. The CDR3 spans 12 residues. This CDR3 is CASSQSREKLFF. CDR3 nucleotide sequence: TGTGCCAGCAGCCAGTCGCGTGAAAAACTGTTTTTT.

As DNA, the CDR3 is TGTGCCAGCAGCAACCTGGGACAGGGAACGTCCTACGAGCAGTACTTC. This translates into CASSNLGQGTSYEQYF. The chain combines TRBV7-6 with TRBJ2-7; 9 bases fit TRBD1. V was clipped by 5 bases and J by 1 base; unmatched bases: 9. The CDR3 totals 16 residues. Germline values: CDR1 SGHVS, CDR2 FNYEAQ.

The rearrangement joins TRBV6-1 to TRBJ2-7, with D hard to call. Germline V gives CDR1 MNHNS, CDR2 SASEGT. The V and J ends lost 8 bases and 2 bases respectively, with 19 bases between them. CDR3 length: 15 amino acids. The CDR3 is CASSEITGGTYEQYF. CDR3 sequence (DNA): TGTGCCAGCTCAGAAATTACGGGTGGGACCTACGAGCAGTACTTC.